This paragraph reports one T cell receptor beta chain. Its specificity is unknown. Other DNA variants within this sample encode the same CDR3. With 60 Vbeta and 13 Jbeta primers, the PCR was carried out. The repertoire was sequenced with immunoSEQ multiplex PCR; TCRdb's copy has only in-frame clones and lacks some. The sample has 150,000 to 200,000 clones; about two thirds are singletons. The CDR3 is made up of 14 amino acids. Germline values: CDR1 SGDLS, CDR2 YYNGEE. Trimming removed 3 bases from V and 1 base from J, with 10 bases in between. The data were taken from a study of cytomegalovirus exposure and HLA in healthy donors. Study-wide results and caveats: Analyses of presence and absence presupposed an approximately uniform sequencing depth across donors. An analysis done earlier found most TCR beta V segments productive about 87% or about 30% of the time.

This chain uses TRBV9 with TRBJ1-1; a weak D match, TRBD1 (5 bases). The clonotype comes from a man aged 30 to 39 in good health and CMV-seropositive. Material for sequencing was PBMCs. The CDR3 sequence: CASSGDSRNTEAFF. Written as DNA, the CDR3 is TGTGCCAGCAGCGGAGACAGCCGGAACACTGAAGCTTTCTTT.